This TCR beta chain was recorded in a study of a mutant IDH1 vaccine in newly diagnosed glioma. About the study: Treated patients comprised roughly 60% males and around 38% females, mean age about 43 years. General study findings and limits: Pseudoprogression seemed unlinked to shifts in top peripheral T cell clonotypes. Vaccination elicited immune responses in roughly 92% of patients.

Regarding time point: baseline, week 1 (first vaccination visit). As to treatment: pre-vaccination baseline after standard-of-care therapy. Astrocytomas that were new, WHO grade 3 or 4, IDH1-mutant and ATRX-lost were present in the donors. TCRdb keeps only in-frame clones here, not all; method: immunoSEQ multiplex PCR. The sample gives some 21,000 clones, roughly 84% of which show up once; about 5% is in the top ten. In the case of this clone: As yet, its antigen is unknown.

The clonotype comes from a middle-aged man with glioma. The source was PBMCs, collected from a glioma patient treated with radiotherapy, temozolomide or both.

The CDR3, as DNA: TGCGCCAGCAGTGACCCAGGGGAAACGCACGAGCAGTACTTC. Amino acids: CASSDPGETHEQYF. The rearrangement links TRBV10-2 to TRBJ2-7; possibly TRBD1 for D (6 bases). Trimming cost V 3 bases and J 5 bases, with 14 bases left between them. This CDR3 comprises 14 residues. The germline CDR1 and CDR2 sequences are WSHSY and SAAADI.